Following are 27 T cell receptor beta chains from one sample sequenced in a study of CD8 T cells in Susac syndrome (dated by TCRdb to between 2018 and 2021). The library was prepared using the immunoSEQ multiplex PCR assay. RNA was extracted with the RNeasy kit and about 0.5 to 1 ug was reverse transcribed using random hexamers. The public reads were reprocessed in TCRdb via fastp at Q25 and MiXCR, keeping in-frame beta chains. Each entry merges the rows of one CDR3 protein and shows their most common DNA and genes. The table for this sample lists around 190,000 distinct CDR3 sequences; roughly 94% of them were counted only once. 0.085% to 0.12% of the sample belongs to the ten largest clones. Sequencing used CD4+ T cells from PBMCs. These receptors were taken from a human donor in good health.

The chain joins TRBV20-1 to TRBJ1-2; maybe TRBD1 (6 bases). This CDR3 comprises 11 residues. CDR1 is DFQATT and CDR2 is SNEGSKA in the germline V gene (reference sequence). Trimming removed 5 bases at V and 7 bases at J, with 11 bases between. As DNA, the CDR3 is TGCAGTGCTCCGCACAGGGCTGGCTACACCTTC. It yields the protein CSAPHRAGYTF.

The genes are TRBV9 and TRBJ1-2; D is uncertain. Germline CDR1 reads SGDLS; CDR2 reads YYNGEE. This CDR3 comprises 12 residues. Deletions cut 4 bases from V and 6 bases from J, with 10 bases between. The CDR3 nucleotides are TGTGCCAGCAGCTCCGAGCGAAATGGCTACACCTTC. This encodes CASSSERNGYTF.

CDR3 sequence: CASSEQRTEQFF. CDR3 bases: TGTGCCAGCAGTGAACAAAGGACTGAGCAGTTCTTC. This chain links TRBV2 with TRBJ2-1; D ambiguous. This CDR3 has 12 residues. Per the germline V gene, CDR1 is SNHLY and CDR2 is FYNNEI. The ends were cut back, 2 bases at V and 9 bases at J, with 8 bases in the middle.

The chain uses TRBV7-9 and TRBJ2-5; TRBD2 might be the D (5 bases). Trimming shortened V by 5 bases and J by 4 bases, and 11 bases separated the two germline ends. The CDR3 extends over 13 amino acids. CDR1 SEHNR and CDR2 FQNEAQ come from the germline V gene (reference sequence). The CDR3: CASSPGLVETQYF. The CDR3 DNA is TGTGCCAGCAGCCCCGGACTTGTAGAGACCCAGTACTTC.

This clonotype is a singleton in its sample. The chain couples TRBV6-2 or TRBV6-3 to TRBJ2-7; tentative D call: TRBD1 (6 bases). Germline CDR1 and CDR2: MNHEY and SVGEGT. The CDR3 length is 16 residues. V lost 1 base and J 0 bases, leaving 13 bases between the germline ends. The CDR3 sequence is CASSYFTGMRSYEQYF. DNA of the CDR3: TGTGCCAGCAGTTACTTCACAGGGATGCGCTCCTACGAGCAGTACTTC.

The V gene is TRBV12-3 or TRBV12-4, the J gene TRBJ2-1, with a possible D match to TRBD2 (6 bases). This CDR3 comprises 15 residues. The V end was cut by 2 bases, the J end by 3 bases, with 11 bases between. The CDR3 sequence: CASSLREVHYNEQFF. The CDR3 region has the DNA TGTGCCAGCAGTTTAAGGGAGGTCCACTACAATGAGCAGTTCTTC.

The chain carries TRBV20-1 and TRBJ2-2, with 9 bases aligning to TRBD1. Germline V lookup: CDR1 DFQATT, CDR2 SNEGSKA (reference sequence). V trimming: 3 bases; J trimming: 9 bases; junction bases outside the gene matches: 5. This CDR3 region has 13 residues. In DNA form, the CDR3 reads TGCAGTGCTAGTCGGACAGGGGAGAGGGAGCTGTTTTTT. Its protein is CSASRTGERELFF.

This clonotype was recorded only once. The chain links TRBV3-1 to TRBJ2-1; D possibly corresponds to TRBD1 (6 bases). Trimming stripped 3 bases from V and 7 bases from J, with 10 bases between. The CDR3 length is 13 residues. Germline assignment: CDR1 LGHDT and CDR2 YNNKEL (reference sequence). The CDR3 protein is CASSQSGENEQFF. As DNA, the CDR3 is TGTGCCAGCAGCCAGTCAGGGGAAAATGAGCAGTTCTTC.

This clonotype has only one observation. The rearrangement joins TRBV30 to TRBJ2-7; the match to TRBD2 covers 12 bases. The CDR3 extends over 14 amino acids. Trimming at V came to 3 bases and at J to 6 bases, leaving 6 bases not matched to a gene. Germline V gives CDR1 GTSNPN, CDR2 SVGIG (reference sequence). CDR3 sequence: CAWRRLAGVSEQYF. In nucleotides, the CDR3 is TGTGCCTGGAGACGACTAGCGGGAGTAAGCGAGCAGTACTTC. Full variable domain (missing parts from reference TRBV30 and TRBJ2-7): SQTIHQWPATLVQPVGSPLSLECTVEGTSNPNLYWYRQAAGRGLQLLFYSVGIGQISSEVPQNLSASRPQDRQFILSSKKLLLSDSGFYLCAWRRLAGVSEQYFGPGTRLTVT.

The CDR3 here is CSARAQTAARTEAFF. The CDR3 DNA is TGCAGTGCTAGAGCCCAAACGGCGGCCAGGACTGAAGCTTTCTTT. V is TRBV20-1 and J is TRBJ1-1; D remains unclear. V lost 1 base, J lost 5 bases, and 17 bases lay in between. The CDR3 extends over 15 amino acids. The germline gives CDR1 DFQATT, CDR2 SNEGSKA (reference sequence).

This sequence joins TRBV9 and TRBJ2-3, with a tentative D call TRBD2 (6 bases). V lost 2 bases and J lost 5, with 12 bases in between. Germline V CDR1 and CDR2: SGDLS, YYNGEE. CDR3 length: 14 residues. The CDR3 sequence is CASSVTAGGDTQYF. The CDR3 DNA reads as TGTGCCAGCAGCGTGACAGCCGGGGGAGATACGCAGTATTTT.

The chain uses TRBV20-1 and TRBJ2-1, with 7 bases fitting TRBD1. Germline values: CDR1 DFQATT, CDR2 SNEGSKA (reference sequence). Trimming took 6 bases from V and 2 from J; bases not matched to a gene: 4. The CDR3 is 13 amino acids. In DNA, the CDR3 is TGCAGTGCCTCCGGACAGGCCTACAATGAGCAGTTCTTC. As protein: CSASGQAYNEQFF.

This clonotype appeared a single time. J is TRBJ1-2 and V is TRBV5-1; 8 bases fit TRBD1. CDR1 is SGHRS and CDR2 is YFSETQ in the germline V gene. The CDR3 covers 13 residues. Germline trimming cut 9 bases from V and 4 bases from J; bases unmatched to any gene: 8. The CDR3 DNA reads TGCGCCACAAACAGGGGGGAGAGCTATGGCTACACCTTC. Encoded protein: CATNRGESYGYTF.

The rearrangement uses TRBV29-1 and TRBJ2-3; a possible D gene is TRBD2 (5 bases). Germline V lookup: CDR1 SQVTM, CDR2 ANQGSEA. V lost 7 bases to trimming and J lost 2 bases, with 10 bases between them. The CDR3 has 12 amino acids. CDR3 sequence reads: CSGGSYTDTQYF. CDR3 DNA sequence: TGCAGCGGCGGGTCCTACACAGATACGCAGTATTTT.

The J gene is TRBJ2-5, the V gene TRBV6-6; 7 positions agree with TRBD1. Trimming took 6 bases from V and 1 from J; bases not matched to a gene: 11. Germline values: CDR1 MNHNY, CDR2 SVGAGI (reference sequence). This CDR3 spans 16 amino acids. The CDR3 nucleotides read TGTGCCAGCAGCTCCCTTACAGGGGCCGCCCAAGAGACCCAGTACTTC. Translating it yields CASSSLTGAAQETQYF.

The V gene is TRBV9, the J gene TRBJ2-1, with no clear D. Trimming removed 3 bases from V and 0 bases from J, with 10 bases in between. There are 15 residues in the CDR3. Germline-derived CDR1 and CDR2 are SGDLS and YYNGEE. The CDR3 sequence: CASSDSRFSYNEQFF. CDR3 bases: TGTGCCAGCAGCGACAGCCGCTTCTCCTACAATGAGCAGTTCTTC.

The chain joins TRBV11-2 to TRBJ1-2, with D perhaps matching TRBD1 (5 bases). V was cut by 0 bases and J by 1 base, with 6 bases left in between. The CDR3 extends over 14 amino acids. CDR1 and CDR2 (germline): SGHAT, FQNNGV. The chain's CDR3 is CASSLEGDNYGYTF. The CDR3 coding sequence is TGTGCCAGCAGCTTAGAGGGGGATAACTATGGCTACACCTTC.

This chain connects TRBV3-1 to TRBJ2-5, with TRBD2 matching over 12 bases. CDR3 length: 18 residues. CDR1 LGHDT and CDR2 YNNKEL come from the germline V gene (reference sequence). Trimming at V came to 1 base and at J to 2 bases, leaving 8 bases not matched to a gene. CDR3 region: CASSQGRTSGKTQETQYF. CDR3 coding DNA: TGTGCCAGCAGCCAAGGGCGGACTAGCGGGAAGACTCAAGAGACCCAGTACTTC.

The chain links TRBV19 to TRBJ2-7, with TRBD1 matching 10 bases. Germline V gives CDR1 LNHDA, CDR2 SQIVND (reference sequence). V dropped 3 bases and J dropped 4; count of bases not matched to a gene: 3. The CDR3 is made up of 14 amino acids. CDR3 bases: TGTGCCAGTAGTATCGGACAGGGGGGTTACGAGCAGTACTTC. Residues: CASSIGQGGYEQYF.

This chain uses TRBV28 with TRBJ2-1; D possibly corresponds to TRBD2 (5 bases). V gave up 6 bases and J gave up 0 bases, with 12 bases separating them. The CDR3 totals 15 residues. Germline-derived CDR1 and CDR2 are MDHEN and SYDVKM. The CDR3 loop is CASRGKRSSYNEQFF. In DNA, the CDR3 is TGTGCCAGCAGAGGGAAGCGGAGCTCCTACAATGAGCAGTTCTTC.

This CDR3 reads CASSTRQGRSGEQFF. CDR3 nucleotides: TGTGCCAGCAGCACCCGCCAGGGACGTAGCGGTGAGCAGTTCTTC. This sequence joins TRBV5-6 and TRBJ2-1, with D tentatively TRBD2 (6 bases). The CDR3 is 15 residues long. V was shortened by 4 bases and J by 9 bases, with 20 bases between the two germline ends. Per germline, CDR1 SGHDT and CDR2 YYEEEE.

The rearrangement joins TRBV15 to TRBJ1-1; tentatively, D is TRBD1 (5 bases). Per the germline V gene, CDR1 is LNHNV and CDR2 is YYDKDF (reference sequence). V lost 1 base to trimming and J lost 7 bases, with 10 bases between them. The CDR3 sequence is 13 residues long. CDR3 protein: CATSRGRGDEAFF. In nucleotides, the CDR3 is TGTGCCACCAGCAGAGGGCGGGGGGATGAAGCTTTCTTT.

The chain employs TRBV4-2 and TRBJ2-5; D perhaps matches TRBD1 (5 bases). Per germline, CDR1 LGHNA and CDR2 YNFKEQ. Trimming removed 1 base at V and 5 bases at J, with 17 bases between. The CDR3 totals 16 residues. The CDR3 bases are TGTGCCAGCAGCCAAGCTGGTCTTACAGGTGGGGAGACCCAGTACTTC. Its protein is CASSQAGLTGGETQYF.

This chain's CDR3 is CASRRPTGELFF. The CDR3, as DNA: TGTGCCAGCAGACGCCCCACCGGGGAGCTGTTTTTT. The rearrangement joins TRBV28 to TRBJ2-2; D remains unclear. The germline gives CDR1 MDHEN, CDR2 SYDVKM. The length of the CDR3 is 12 residues. V shed 6 bases and J shed 4 bases, with 6 bases lying between them.

V is TRBV29-1 and J is TRBJ1-4; D might be TRBD1 (5 bases). The germline CDR1 and CDR2 sequences are SQVTM and ANQGSEA. V dropped 1 base and J dropped 6 bases, with 9 bases sitting between them. The CDR3 consists of 13 residues. The CDR3 DNA reads as TGCAGCGTTGAAGGGGGCGTATATGAAAAACTGTTTTTT. Amino acids: CSVEGGVYEKLFF.

The genes are TRBV28 and TRBJ2-1; D is ambiguous. CDR1 is MDHEN and CDR2 is SYDVKM in the germline V gene. The length of the CDR3 is 12 residues. V was shortened by 2 bases and J by 5 bases, with 4 bases between the two germline ends. The CDR3 coding sequence is TGTGCCAGCAGTTTACTCAACAATGAGCAGTTCTTC. This translates into CASSLLNNEQFF.

The rearrangement joins TRBV29-1 to TRBJ1-1; D uncertain. CDR1 and CDR2 from the germline V gene are SQVTM and ANQGSEA. This CDR3 has 13 residues. V gave up 4 bases and J gave up 2 bases, with 11 bases separating them. The CDR3 spells CSVVWELNTEAFF. Here the CDR3 DNA reads TGCAGCGTTGTATGGGAGCTAAACACTGAAGCTTTCTTT.